This T cell receptor (beta chain) was documented in a study of T cell responses to AZD1222 COVID-19 vaccine. Points from the study as a whole: White British ancestry dominated among donors, who included more females, and clonal diversity was possibly underestimated.

As concerns this clone: Its antigen is not identified.

Trimming removed 0 bases from V and 7 bases from J, with 13 bases in between. The length of the CDR3 is 15 residues. Per the germline V gene, CDR1 is SGHTA and CDR2 is FQGNSA. Generated by immunoSEQ multiplex PCR, the TCRdb table keeps only in-frame clones and is missing some. Seen here are approximately 100,000 clones, roughly 90% observed once, and the top ten hold about 1.2%. This sample comprised peripheral blood, obtained on day 0 of AZD1222 vaccination. The clonotype originates from an adult in good health. The genes are TRBV7-2 and TRBJ2-1; D is possibly TRBD1 (6 bases). The CDR3 nucleotides are TGTGCCAGCAGCTTAGCTGGGGGCTTATGGAATGAGCAGTTCTTC. Encoded protein: CASSLAGGLWNEQFF.